This T cell receptor (beta chain) was captured by sequencing in a study of T cells in Graves' hyperthyroidism and ophthalmopathy (dated by TCRdb to the late 2010s). At the level of the whole study: Peripheral blood was sampled at the time of initial diagnosis, prior to any treatment. After sampling, hyperthyroidism patients received methimazole starting at 30 mg daily, and ophthalmopathy patients received high-dose intravenous methylprednisolone. To identify distinguishing TCR V-J signatures, a discovery cohort of about 95 patients was used, comprising 43 with Graves' ophthalmopathy and some 60 with stable Graves' hyperthyroidism. Thyroid tissue and blood T-cell repertoires from over 5 Graves' hyperthyroidism patients were also compared in the study. TCR Vbeta CDR3 sequencing of roughly 140 peripheral blood samples (43 ophthalmopathy, 75 to 85 hyperthyroidism and around 17 progressor patients) is reported in the paper. The 100 or so discovery patients were randomly split 7:3 into training and test sets. Whether ophthalmopathy could be predicted prospectively was tested in an independent validation cohort made up of approximately 19 hyperthyroidism patients plus 17 patients who later progressed to ophthalmopathy.

The germline V gene specifies SGHVS as CDR1 and FNYEAQ as CDR2. The CDR3 starts with the cysteine, ends with the phenylalanine, and has 16 residues. Left in the record is the CDR3 DNA by itself, 48 bases read in frame from the first base. V is pruned by 5 bases and J by 5 bases, leaving 12 bases of the junction without a gene match. The TCR beta CDR3 regions were amplified from RNA transcripts. A first-round RT-PCR of the TCR CDR3 used the HTBI primer set with the Qiagen OneStep RT-PCR kit. Libraries were constructed in a second round of multiplex PCR, after which size selection and purification were performed. The libraries were sequenced on an Illumina HiSeq2000 using paired-end 100 bp reads. Per the authors' processing: SOAPnuke was used to process the raw data, with reads discarded if the reads contained adapters or uncalled bases, had a mean Phred below 15, or lacked an exact constant-primer or identifier match. High-quality paired reads were merged with COPE v1.2.5, and unique nucleotide sequences were defined as clonotypes. Clonotypes were aligned to IMGT TRBV, TRBD and TRBJ reference segments using MiTCR v1.1. Only V-J combinations with frequency above 0.0001, covering 99% to 99.2% of repertoires, were analysed. The TCS score was defined as F50 (clonal expansion) divided by E x V (chaos), with BLOSUM62-based TCRdist calculated between CDR3 peptides within each V-J. Welch's t-statistics and random forest reduced fewer than 550 V-J features to fewer than 15, which were used in a naive Bayes classifier (R e1071). Using fastp trimming at Q25 and MiXCR clonotype assembly, TCRdb reanalyzed the public sequencing data and kept in-frame beta chains. Each entry merges the rows of one CDR3 protein and shows their most common DNA and genes. TCRdb, rather than the study authors, made the V and J calls. This sample comprises 40,000 to 65,000 distinct CDR3 sequences, roughly 50% of them detected only once. About 9.8% of the sample comes from the top ten.

Notes on this clonotype: Its antigen is not yet known. No much larger clone is present one base from it, and per-base qualities are unavailable.

In the ophthalmopathy patients, disease was moderately to severely active, with a Clinical Activity Score of 3 or more, a NOSPECS grade of 4 or more, and a duration of less than 3 months. Exclusion was applied to patients with uncontrolled infections, other autoimmune diseases, pregnancy or lactation. Diagnoses were established on the basis of clinical symptoms, serum thyroxine and TRAb, thyroid ultrasound, and orbital computed tomography. Ficoll-Paque density gradient centrifugation was used to isolate PBMCs from about 10 ml of fresh peripheral blood. Total RNA was extracted using Trizol reagent, and RNA quality was assessed on an Agilent 2100 Bioanalyzer. What the research found in general, with its limitations: During validation, the model predicted progression to ophthalmopathy a median of roughly six months ahead of onset, with 60% to 71% sensitivity and roughly 75% specificity. Blood samples also contained most of the expanded thyroid clonotypes (frequency above 0.001), which suggests that blood repertoires may reflect thyroid immune responses. No statistical method was used to fix the sample size in advance, and group allocation was not hidden from the investigators. Ophthalmopathy was separated from stable hyperthyroidism by a 13 V-J signature model, with roughly 88% sensitivity and about 81% specificity obtained in cross-validation and 80%/75% obtained in testing.

Recombination linked TRBV7-6 to TRBJ2-1; a stretch of 7 junction bases matches TRBD2. This TCR was sampled from a woman aged 45 to 65 with Graves' ophthalmopathy. The sequenced sample was blood. The CDR3 sequence is CASSLPGGRADNEQFF. The nucleotide sequence reads TGTGCCAGCAGCCTCCCCGGGGGGAGGGCTGACAATGAGCAGTTCTTC.